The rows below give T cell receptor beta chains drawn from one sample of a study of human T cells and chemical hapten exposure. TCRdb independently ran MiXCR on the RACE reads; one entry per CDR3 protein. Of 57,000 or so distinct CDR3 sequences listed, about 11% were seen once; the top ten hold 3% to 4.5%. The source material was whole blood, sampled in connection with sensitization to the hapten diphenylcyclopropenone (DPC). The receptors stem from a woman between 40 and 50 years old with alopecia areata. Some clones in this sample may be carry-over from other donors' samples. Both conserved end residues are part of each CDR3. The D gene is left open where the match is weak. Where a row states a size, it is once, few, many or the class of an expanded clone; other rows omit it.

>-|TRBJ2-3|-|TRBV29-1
TGCAGCGTTGAAGATGGCGGACCCGGGGCAGATACGCAGTATTTT
CSVEDGGPGADTQYF
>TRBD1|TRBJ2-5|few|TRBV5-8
TGTGCCAGCAGCACGGGACAGGGAGAGACCCAGTACTTC
CASSTGQGETQYF
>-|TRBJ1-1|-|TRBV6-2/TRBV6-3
TGTGCCAGCCACGCCGGGGACAATATGAACACTGAAGCTTTCTTT
CASHAGDNMNTEAFF
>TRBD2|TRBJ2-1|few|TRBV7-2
TGTGCCAGCAGCTTAGGGGGAAGCCCGGGACTAGCGGGAGGTGAGCAGTTCTTC
CASSLGGSPGLAGGEQFF
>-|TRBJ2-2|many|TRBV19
TGTGCCAGTAGTCCCCGGACTGGGGCTGGCACCGGGGAGCTGTTTTTT
CASSPRTGAGTGELFF
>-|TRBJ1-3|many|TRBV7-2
TGTGCCAGCAGCTCCCAACCGGGACAAACAGGAAACACCATATATTTT
CASSSQPGQTGNTIYF
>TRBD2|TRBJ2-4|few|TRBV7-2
TGTGCCACGGCCGGGAGGGAGGGTAACATTCAGTACTTC
CATAGREGNIQYF
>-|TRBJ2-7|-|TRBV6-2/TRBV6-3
TGTGCCAGCACCTCCTGGACAGTGAGCTACGAGCAGTACTTC
CASTSWTVSYEQYF
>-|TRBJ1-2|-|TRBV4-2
TGTGCCAGCAGCCAAGATACAGGGACCCCCTCTGGCTACACCTTC
CASSQDTGTPSGYTF
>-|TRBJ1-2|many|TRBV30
TGTGCCTGGAGTGCCTACAGAGGCGGCTACACCTTC
CAWSAYRGGYTF
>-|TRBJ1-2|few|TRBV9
TGTGCCAGCAGCCTTCCCCCAGGCTACACCTTC
CASSLPPGYTF
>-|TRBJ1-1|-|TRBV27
TGTGCCAGCAGACAGCACACTGAAGCTTTCTTT
CASRQHTEAFF
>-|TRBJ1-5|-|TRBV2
TGTGCCAGCAGGAGGGGCCTGGACGGCAATCAGCCCCAGCATTTT
CASRRGLDGNQPQHF
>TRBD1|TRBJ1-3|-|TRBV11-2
TGTGCCAGCAGCTTAGTTCCGGGACAGGGGTCGAGCACCATATATTTT
CASSLVPGQGSSTIYF
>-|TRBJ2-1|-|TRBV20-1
TGCAGTGCTAGTATGTTGGGGGGCGATTACAATGAGCAGTTCTTC
CSASMLGGDYNEQFF
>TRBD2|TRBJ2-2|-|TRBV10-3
TGTGCCATCAGTGAGGTTCTAGCGGGCAGCACCGGGGAGCTGTTTTTT
CAISEVLAGSTGELFF
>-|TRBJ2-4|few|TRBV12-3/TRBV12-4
TGTGCCAGCAGTTCCGGGCCAAAAAACATTCAGTACTTC
CASSSGPKNIQYF
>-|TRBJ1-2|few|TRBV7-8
TGTGCCAGCAGCTTAGGTCCGGGCGGCTACACCTTC
CASSLGPGGYTF
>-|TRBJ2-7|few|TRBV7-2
TGTGCCAGCAGTGGTGAGACCTACGAGCAGTACTTC
CASSGETYEQYF
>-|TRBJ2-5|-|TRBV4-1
TGCGCCAGCAGCCAAGTTTCTCAAGAGACCCAGTACTTC
CASSQVSQETQYF
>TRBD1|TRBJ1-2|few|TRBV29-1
TGCAGCGCCCCGGGACAGGGGGATAGCTATGGCTACACCTTC
CSAPGQGDSYGYTF
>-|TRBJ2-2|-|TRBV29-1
TGCAGCGTTGGGGCAGCTACCGGGGAGCTGTTTTTT
CSVGAATGELFF
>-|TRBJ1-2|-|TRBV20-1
TGCAGTGCTAGAGATCCGGGGGACTATGGCTACACCTTC
CSARDPGDYGYTF
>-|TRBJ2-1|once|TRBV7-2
TGTGCCAGCAGCCTTATCAATGAGCAGTTCTTC
CASSLINEQFF
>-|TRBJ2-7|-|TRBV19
TGTGCCAGTAGTCCCGTCGGGGCAGGGTTGGACGAGCAGTACTTC
CASSPVGAGLDEQYF
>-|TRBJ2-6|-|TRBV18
TGTGCCAGCTCACCCCGCCCTACCTCGGTCTCTGGGGCCAACGTCCTGACTTTC
CASSPRPTSVSGANVLTF
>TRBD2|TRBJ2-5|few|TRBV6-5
TGTGCCAGCAGCCGACTAGCGGGAGACGAGACCCAGTACTTC
CASSRLAGDETQYF
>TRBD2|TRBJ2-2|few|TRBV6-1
TGTGCCAGCAGATTGACAGGGCTGCTAGCGGGGTTTAACACCGGGGAGCTGTTTTTT
CASRLTGLLAGFNTGELFF
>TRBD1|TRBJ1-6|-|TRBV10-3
TGTGCCATCTGGACAGGGGGGTATGAATCACCCCTCCACTTT
CAIWTGGYESPLHF
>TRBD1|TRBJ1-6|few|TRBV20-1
TGCAGCCCAGAAGGACAGGTTAATTCACCCCTCCACTTT
CSPEGQVNSPLHF
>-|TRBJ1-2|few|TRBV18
TGTGCCAGCTCACCAGACAGGACTGTATATGGCTACACCTTC
CASSPDRTVYGYTF